Presented here are 7 T cell receptor beta chains from one specimen sequenced in a study of blood T cell repertoires in COVID-19. This table comes from immunoSEQ multiplex PCR, and its TCRdb copy is limited to in-frame clones, with some not included. The table shows some 16,000 clones, with 70% to 90% occurring only once. Material for sequencing was peripheral blood. The receptors originated from a human donor in a cohort sampled during active COVID-19.

The chain recombines TRBV19 with TRBJ2-3; 15 bases line up with TRBD2. Germline CDR1 and CDR2: LNHDA and SQIVND (reference sequence). The ends lost 5 bases at V and 7 bases at J; junction bases unmatched: 4. The CDR3 extends over 15 amino acids. Here the CDR3 reads CASSGTSGGRYTQYF. Here the CDR3 DNA reads TGTGCCAGTAGTGGGACTAGCGGGGGGAGGTATACGCAGTATTTT.

This chain connects TRBV11-2 to TRBJ2-7, with a weak D call TRBD2 (5 bases). The CDR3 sequence is 18 residues long. Deletions cut 5 bases from V and 0 bases from J, with 23 bases between. Germline-derived CDR1 and CDR2 are SGHAT and FQNNGV. The CDR3 DNA reads TGTGCCAGCAGCCTGAGGACGGGATCCACCTTGAACTCCTACGAGCAGTACTTC. It codes for CASSLRTGSTLNSYEQYF.

This clone appeared a single time. The chain employs TRBV5-4 and TRBJ2-1, with 15 bases matching TRBD2. Germline CDR1 is SGHNT and CDR2 is YYREEE (reference sequence). The length of the CDR3 is 19 residues. Unmatched junction bases numbered 9, after V lost 4 bases and J lost 1 base. Here the CDR3 reads CASSRAGLAGGRSYNEQFF. As DNA, the CDR3 is TGTGCCAGCAGCAGGGCGGGACTAGCGGGGGGCCGATCCTACAATGAGCAGTTCTTC.

This sequence joins TRBV5-1 and TRBJ1-6; a possible D gene is TRBD1 (5 bases). The CDR3 is 15 residues long. Germline V lookup: CDR1 SGHRS, CDR2 YFSETQ. Trimming cost V 1 base and J 9 bases, with 14 bases left between them. In nucleotides, the CDR3 is TGCGCCAGCAGCTTGAGGGAGGGGAGAGGTTCACCCCTCCACTTT. It specifies CASSLREGRGSPLHF.

The chain combines TRBV7-2 with TRBJ1-6, with D uncertain. This CDR3 spans 14 amino acids. Germline V gene data show CDR1 as SGHTA and CDR2 as FQGNSA. The germline V and J ends were trimmed by 1 base and 7 bases, with 8 bases remaining between them. CDR3 loop: CASSLDGLNSPLHF. The CDR3, as DNA: TGTGCCAGCAGCTTAGACGGACTAAATTCACCCCTCCACTTT.

J is TRBJ2-5 and V is TRBV5-1, with D hard to call. Germline V CDR1 and CDR2: SGHRS, YFSETQ. Between the trimmed V and J ends, which lost 5 bases and 0 bases, there was a span of 11 bases. The CDR3 is made up of 14 amino acids. The CDR3 here is CASSEEPYQETQYF. The CDR3 DNA reads as TGCGCCAGCAGTGAGGAGCCATACCAAGAGACCCAGTACTTC.

The chain is built from TRBV11-3 and TRBJ2-1, with 10 bases lining up with TRBD2. This CDR3 region has 14 residues. Per germline, CDR1 SGHNT and CDR2 YENEEA. V shed 6 bases, J shed 9 bases, and the junction held 8 bases outside the gene matches. DNA of the CDR3: TGTGCCAGCAGTCCGGATAGCGGGGGGATTGAGCAGTTCTTC. Translating gives CASSPDSGGIEQFF.